This T cell receptor beta chain was sequenced in a study of response to subunit inactivated influenza vaccine. This clonotype was seen more than once but under ten times. The antigen is unknown. TCRdb passed the RT-PCR reads through MiXCR, listing each CDR3 protein once. The sample has approximately 500,000 distinct CDR3 sequences; 12% to 15% are singletons. Study-level points and caveats: Each seasonal influenza vaccination, the authors suggested, recruits few new T cells.

Sequenced material: PBMCs from blood, taken 11 to 12 days after vaccination. The clonotype originates from a man aged 50 or older who received an inactivated influenza vaccine.

CDR3 sequence reads: CASRRTATDTQYF. In DNA form, the CDR3 reads TGTGCCAGCAGGCGGACGGCGACAGATACGCAGTATTTT. The chain employs TRBV12-3 or TRBV12-4 and TRBJ2-3; D remains unclear. This CDR3 region has 13 residues. V was pared by 6 bases and J by 3 bases, with 10 bases between.